The TCR beta chain under discussion was sequenced for a study of T-cell reconstitution after alpha-beta-depleted transplantation in children. This clonotype has just a few counts. Preparation of the TCRbeta library involved a method that used unique molecular identifiers. TCRdb called the PCR reads again in MiXCR, with one record for every CDR3 protein. The sample lists fewer than 550,000 distinct CDR3 sequences, about a tenth occurring once. Source: PBMCs from the stem cell graft donor, taken from the stem cell graft. The receptor's source is a human donor who donated a stem cell graft to a child with acute myeloid leukemia.

The CDR3 loop reads CASSQDTKGTVSTGELFF. DNA of the CDR3: TGTGCCAGCAGCCAAGATACAAAAGGGACAGTGAGCACCGGGGAGCTGTTTTTT. The genes are TRBV14 and TRBJ2-2; 7 positions match TRBD1. CDR1 and CDR2 (germline): SGHDN, FVKESK. The CDR3 contains 18 residues. J gave up 4 bases and V 0 bases, and 11 bases lay outside the gene matches.